These 8 T cell receptor beta chains originate from one sample sequenced in a study of blood T cell repertoires in COVID-19. The data were produced by immunoSEQ multiplex PCR, yet TCRdb's version contains in-frame clones alone and is incomplete. The sample comprises about 110,000 clones, roughly 86% of which are singletons, and about 4.5% rests with the top ten. The sequencing input was peripheral blood. These receptors originate from a man aged 40-50 years with acute or convalescent COVID-19.

The J gene is TRBJ1-6, the V gene TRBV16; D remains ambiguous. The germline V gene encodes CDR1 KGHSY and CDR2 FQNENV. The ends were cut back, 1 base at V and 0 bases at J, with 7 bases in the middle. There are 16 residues in the CDR3. CDR3: CASSQFRSSYNSPLHF. The DNA for the CDR3 is TGTGCCAGCAGCCAATTCCGGAGCTCCTATAATTCACCCCTCCACTTT.

The chain is built from TRBV2 and TRBJ2-2, with 9 bases that match TRBD2. The CDR3 contains 15 residues. V shed 5 bases, J shed 3 bases, and the junction held 4 bases outside the gene matches. Per the germline V gene, CDR1 is SNHLY and CDR2 is FYNNEI. The chain's CDR3 is CASSLAGDDTGELFF. The CDR3 nucleotides are TGTGCCAGCAGTTTAGCGGGAGATGACACCGGGGAGCTGTTTTTT.

This CDR3 reads CASGLARNTGELFF. CDR3 nucleotides: TGTGCCAGTGGACTAGCGCGAAACACCGGGGAGCTGTTTTTT. V and J are TRBV19 and TRBJ2-2; 9 positions match TRBD2. V lost 8 bases to trimming and J lost 2 bases; unmatched junction nucleotides: 3. Germline-derived CDR1 and CDR2 are LNHDA and SQIVND (reference sequence). This CDR3 has 14 amino acids.

In its sample, this clone was seen a few times. This rearrangement joins TRBV7-2 to TRBJ1-5, with TRBD1 identical over 7 bases. Trimming removed 4 bases from V and 4 bases from J; junction bases left unmatched: 4. This CDR3 contains 14 residues. From germline, CDR1 is SGHTA and CDR2 FQGNSA. CDR3 nucleotides: TGTGCCAGCAGCTGGGGACAGCTGAATCAGCCCCAGCATTTT. Translated: CASSWGQLNQPQHF.

This clone was seen a single time. The chain joins TRBV2 to TRBJ1-1, with no clear D. Germline assignment: CDR1 SNHLY and CDR2 FYNNEI. Trimming cost V 6 bases and J 7 bases, with 15 bases left between them. The CDR3 extends over 13 amino acids. CDR3 sequence (DNA): TGTGCCAGCAGCCCAGGCTACCTAAATGAAGCTTTCTTT. This codes for CASSPGYLNEAFF.

The chain couples TRBV7-9 to TRBJ2-3, with 9 positions matching TRBD1. The germline V gene has CDR1 SEHNR and CDR2 FQNEAQ (reference sequence). V lost 1 base, J lost 3 bases, and 8 bases stayed unmatched. CDR3 length: 17 residues. The CDR3 here is CASSLGIGTGLTDTQYF. As DNA, the CDR3 is TGTGCCAGCAGCTTAGGAATCGGGACAGGGTTGACAGATACGCAGTATTTT.

The CDR3: CASSVTPEVNSGNTIYF. Here the CDR3 DNA reads TGTGCCAGCAGCGTTACACCGGAGGTGAACTCTGGAAACACCATATATTTT. The rearrangement links TRBV9 to TRBJ1-3; no definite D call. V lost 2 bases and J lost 0, with 15 bases in between. Looked up from germline, CDR1 is SGDLS and CDR2 is YYNGEE. The CDR3 covers 17 residues.

The chain is built from TRBV6-5 and TRBJ2-5; TRBD1 might be the D (5 bases). Trimming removed 5 bases from V and 2 bases from J, with 9 bases in between. The CDR3 length is 13 residues. The V gene's germline CDR1 is MNHEY and CDR2 SVGAGI. The CDR3, as DNA: TGTGCCAGCAGTATTCAGGGACAAGAGACCCAGTACTTC. The encoded protein is CASSIQGQETQYF.